This TCR beta chain was sequenced during a study of blood T cell repertoires in COVID-19. The V gene's germline CDR1 is LGHDT and CDR2 YNNKEL (reference sequence). This CDR3 is built from 16 residues. V lost 2 bases, J lost 5 bases, and 10 bases stayed unmatched. TCRdb keeps only in-frame clones here, not all; method: immunoSEQ multiplex PCR. The sample has 250,000 to 350,000 clones; about 88% are singletons. The chain combines TRBV3-1 (or the pseudogene TRBV3-2) with TRBJ2-7, with 9 positions matching TRBD2. This receptor was obtained from a human donor with COVID-19, enrolled during active disease. The donor label of this sample is uncertain. The specimen was peripheral blood. CDR3 DNA sequence: TGTGCCAGCAGCCAACCGTTTAGCGGGAGACCCCACGAGCAGTACTTC. Translating it yields CASSQPFSGRPHEQYF.